This is a list of T cell receptor beta chains from one sample in a study of control samples from healthy donors and cancer patients. Clones were sequenced by immunoSEQ multiplex PCR, and TCRdb holds only the in-frame ones, with some missing. The sample includes under 110,000 clones, approximately 90% seen only once; the top ten take 7.8%. The sample consisted of blood. Receptor source: a man younger than 40 in good health. Both conserved end residues are part of each CDR3. A D gene is named only where the DNA matches it firmly. Not all rows give a size; the values are once, few, many and, for expanded clones, a class.

CDR3nt	CDR3aa	abundance	d_gene	v_gene	j_gene
TGTGCCAGCAGCTTAGCAGGAGGGCAGAGTCAGCCCCAGCATTTT	CASSLAGGQSQPQHF	once	NA	TRBV7-8	TRBJ1-5
TGTGCCACCGGGATTTCAGCGGGGGGGAAGACCGGGGAGCTGTTTTTT	CATGISAGGKTGELFF	once	TRBD2	TRBV7-7	TRBJ2-2
TGTGCCAGCAAGGACAGACGGGCAACTAATGAAAAACTGTTTTTT	CASKDRRATNEKLFF	NA	NA	TRBV28	TRBJ1-4
TGCGCCAGCAGGGATCACCGGACAGGCCGATCCCCCTTC	CASRDHRTGRSPF	NA	TRBD1	TRBV10-2	TRBJ1-2
TGCGCCAGCAGCCAAGATAACCCAGGGATGGTGCATGGCTACACCTTC	CASSQDNPGMVHGYTF	NA	NA	TRBV4-3	TRBJ1-2
TGTGCCAGCTCACGAGCTTTGGCTAGCGGGAGGGACCAGTACTTC	CASSRALASGRDQYF	NA	TRBD2	TRBV18	TRBJ2-5
TGTGCCTGGAGCGCCGGGGTCTCTGGAAACACCATATATTTT	CAWSAGVSGNTIYF	once	NA	TRBV30	TRBJ1-3
TGTGCCACTGACACACAGGGGAATACGCAGTATTTT	CATDTQGNTQYF	NA	TRBD1	TRBV19	TRBJ2-3
TGTGCCACCAGCAGAGATCTAGCGGGAAGGCGGAGCACAGATACGCAGTATTTT	CATSRDLAGRRSTDTQYF	NA	TRBD2	TRBV15	TRBJ2-3
TGTGCCAGCAGTTTTGACGGCGAGCAGTACTTC	CASSFDGEQYF	NA	NA	TRBV28	TRBJ2-7
TGTGCCAGCAGGACCGGGGGGTTGAGCACAGATACGCAGTATTTT	CASRTGGLSTDTQYF	NA	TRBD2	TRBV7-2	TRBJ2-3
TGTGCCAGCAGGACAGCGAACACCGGGGAGCTGTTTTTT	CASRTANTGELFF	NA	NA	TRBV2	TRBJ2-2
TGCGCCAGCAGCCAAGATGGCAAAGGGTACGCCTACGAGCAGTACTTC	CASSQDGKGYAYEQYF	once	NA	TRBV4-3	TRBJ2-7
TGTGCCTGGAGCGAAGACGCAGGTCCCAATGGCTACACCTTC	CAWSEDAGPNGYTF	few	NA	TRBV30	TRBJ1-2
TGTGCCAGCATGAGGGGGGGTTCGGAGCAGTACTTC	CASMRGGSEQYF	NA	NA	TRBV28	TRBJ2-7
TGTGCCTGGAGTGTATTTCCAGGGCTAGGTAATGGCTACACCTTC	CAWSVFPGLGNGYTF	NA	NA	TRBV30	TRBJ1-2
TGTGCCAGCAGCCCTACCTACAATGAGCAGTTCTTC	CASSPTYNEQFF	NA	NA	TRBV7-8	TRBJ2-1
TGTGCCAGCAGCGTAGGGACAGGGGCGGATGGCTACACCTTC	CASSVGTGADGYTF	NA	TRBD1	TRBV9	TRBJ1-2
TGCGCCAGCAGCCCCGGGGGGCTTGAAAAACTGTTTTTT	CASSPGGLEKLFF	NA	NA	TRBV4-1	TRBJ1-4
TGCAGCGTTGAAGAAGGACGGGGCGGCTACACCTTC	CSVEEGRGGYTF	NA	NA	TRBV29-1	TRBJ1-2
TGTGCCAGCAGTTACGGGGCGGGAATGAACACTGAAGCTTTCTTT	CASSYGAGMNTEAFF	once	NA	TRBV6-5	TRBJ1-1
TGTGCCAGCAGTTTTACCGGACGGGACACTGAAGCTTTCTTT	CASSFTGRDTEAFF	NA	NA	TRBV6-5	TRBJ1-1